The sequence of this T cell receptor beta chain was determined in a study of long-term antiretroviral therapy in people with HIV (dated by TCRdb to 2021 to 2024). Concerning the study at large: The earliest samples were collected approximately a decade before the 2015 WHO recommendation for immediate ART, a period when ART was typically delayed until CD4 counts fell. A retrospective serial study tested whether changes in peripheral blood TRB repertoire composition and diversity were associated with ART initiation and durable HIV suppression. A total of around 190 cryopreserved PBMC samples came from 25 to 30 adults with confirmed HIV infection and were collected serially over a mean of roughly six years (range 1-12). About 35% of the 30 participants with HIV were female. No cross-contamination during QIAcube processing was seen in test extractions of a monoclonal T-cell line run alongside 30 to 35 polyclonal samples. What the research found in general, with its limitations: Expanded TRB clones identified before ART initiation dominated the repertoire across all time points, though the dominance fluctuated and decreased in many PLHIV after ART. CDR3 length ranges in HIV repertoires were narrower than in controls, and network structure suggested an antigen-experienced repertoire with only a slight naive shift after ART. Because pre-ART samples had limited cell numbers, unsorted PBMC were profiled rather than sorted CD4+ and CD8+ T cells. The samples were dated from about 2004 to 2018, and the ART regimens that were used may be less effective than current ART regimens. Inferences about post-ART repertoire changes were limited because no data were available on ART adherence, viral resistance or therapy changes. Starting ART was linked to a significant rise in TRB diversity, yet even with long-term ART the diversity remained significantly lower than in transplant donor controls. Since PBMC availability was limited, sequencing covered only the TCR beta chain, with no alpha chain pairing.

Inclusion was restricted to participants for whom at least one PBMC sample before ART initiation and at least two post-ART samples were available. Treatment was received in the United States of America by all participants with HIV. Cryopreserved samples of roughly 0.85-11 million PBMC were thawed and washed before DNA extraction. At the time of the earliest PBMC sample, participants with HIV were aged between roughly 20 and 55 years. Per participant, PBMC samples came from 1-4 timepoints prior to ART initiation and 2-8 timepoints following ART initiation, for a median of 7 samples. For every participant, serial HIV viral load, CD4+ T-cell count, ART history and demographic data were obtained. Using a Qiagen kit on a QIAcube, genomic DNA was extracted from unsorted PBMC, with samples processed in batches of 12. With regard to this clone: Its specific antigen is unknown. No quality values exist for individual bases; no much larger clone is one base distant.

Sequencing of the TRB variable region was done with the immunoSEQ hsTCRB v3.0 assay at survey level resolution. A depth of roughly 35,000-55,000 T-cell genomes per sample was targeted for TRB sequencing. TRB libraries were pooled and sequenced on an Illumina MiSeq using a v3 150-cycle kit. From the authors' description of their analysis: Repertoire analysis was run in R within a reproducible Nextflow workflow that covered QC, data transformation and analysis. LymphoSeq2, an R package for exploring AIRR-Seq data, was used to implement custom analyses. A few samples that yielded fewer than 5000 total TRB sequences were excluded, so that some 190 HIV repertoires were analyzed. Among the approximately 190 retained HIV repertoires, fewer than 65 were collected before ART initiation and around 130 after ART initiation. Repertoires were downsampled to 5000 TRB nucleotide sequences, and summary statistics were averaged over 100 downsampling iterations. The analysis kept only TRB sequences whose CDR3 regions were at least seven amino acids long. Two measures captured diversity: a Shannon entropy-derived clonality score and the Gini coefficient. Repertoire networks linked the top 5000 CDR3 amino acid sequences whenever two sequences differed by an edit distance of one. For TRB CDR3 amino acid sequences, GLIPH2 was used to predict antigen specificity groups and MHC restriction. Known CMV, EBV, HIV or tissue antigen associations were flagged by matching CDR3 amino acid sequences against VDJdb and McPAS-TCR. Pre-ART, post-ART and control groups were compared with Wilcoxon signed-rank tests and Holm-Bonferroni correction. As stored in TCRdb, this immuneACCESS dataset retains in-frame rearrangements with V and J assigned. A fraction of the clones does not appear; measured against another copy, unresolved V genes explain less than half of the discrepancy, and the remainder lacks a known reason. Clone size and V and J calls were adopted from that table, with D and trimming inferred from the DNA. The sample records fewer than 40,000 clones, 80% of which are singletons. Of the sample, roughly 5.2% falls within the top ten clones.

The sequence derives from a man aged 30 to 45 with HIV. The sequences come from unsorted PBMCs, collected 3.4 years after starting antiretroviral therapy.

For the CDR3, the sequence is CASSRATTGKVEAFF. The DNA sequence is given as TGTGCCAGCAGCCGCGCAACGACAGGGAAAGTTGAAGCTTTCTTT. The sequence joins TRBV28 to TRBJ1-1, with 7 central nucleotides matching TRBD1. CDR1 and CDR2 (MDHEN, SYDVKM) derive from the germline V gene. The CDR3 covers 15 residues, taking in both the cysteine and the phenylalanine. The sequence is cut down to CDR3 DNA, 45 bases in frame from base 1. Trimming leaves V shorter by 6 bases and J shorter by 7 bases, with the junction holding 14 bases beyond the gene matches.